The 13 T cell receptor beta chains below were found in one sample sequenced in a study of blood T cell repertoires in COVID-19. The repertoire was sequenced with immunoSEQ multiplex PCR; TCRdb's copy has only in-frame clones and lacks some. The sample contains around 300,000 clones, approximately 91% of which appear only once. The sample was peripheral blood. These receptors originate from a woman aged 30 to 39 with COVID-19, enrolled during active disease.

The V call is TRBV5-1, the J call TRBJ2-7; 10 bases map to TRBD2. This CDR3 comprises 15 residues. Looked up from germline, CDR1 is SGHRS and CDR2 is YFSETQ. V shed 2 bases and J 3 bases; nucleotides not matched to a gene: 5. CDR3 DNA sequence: TGCGCCAGCAGCTTAAGGACTAGCGGACTCTACGAGCAGTACTTC. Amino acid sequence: CASSLRTSGLYEQYF.

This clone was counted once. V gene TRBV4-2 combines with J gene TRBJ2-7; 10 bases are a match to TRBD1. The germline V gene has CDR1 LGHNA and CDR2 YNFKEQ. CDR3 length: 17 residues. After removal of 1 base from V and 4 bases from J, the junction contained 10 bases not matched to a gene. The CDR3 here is CASSQGRQGAGIYEQYF. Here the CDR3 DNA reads TGTGCCAGCAGCCAAGGTCGACAGGGGGCGGGTATTTACGAGCAGTACTTC.

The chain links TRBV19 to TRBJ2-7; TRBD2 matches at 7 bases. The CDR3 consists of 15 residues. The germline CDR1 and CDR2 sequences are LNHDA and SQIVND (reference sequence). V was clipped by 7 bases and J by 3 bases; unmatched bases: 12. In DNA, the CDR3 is TGTGCCAGTAAAAGCGTGGCGGGAGAAGGCTACGAGCAGTACTTC. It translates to CASKSVAGEGYEQYF.

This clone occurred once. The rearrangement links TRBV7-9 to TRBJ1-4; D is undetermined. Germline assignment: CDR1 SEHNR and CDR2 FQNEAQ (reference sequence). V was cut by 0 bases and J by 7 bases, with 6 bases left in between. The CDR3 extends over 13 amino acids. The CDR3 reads CASSLAQFEKLFF. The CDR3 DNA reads TGTGCCAGCAGCTTAGCGCAGTTTGAAAAACTGTTTTTT.

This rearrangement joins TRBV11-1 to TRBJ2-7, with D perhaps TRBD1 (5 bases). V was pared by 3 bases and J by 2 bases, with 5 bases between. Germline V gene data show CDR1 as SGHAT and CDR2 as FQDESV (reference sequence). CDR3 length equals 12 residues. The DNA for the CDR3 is TGTGCCAGCAGCTTGGACACCTACGAGCAGTACTTC. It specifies CASSLDTYEQYF.

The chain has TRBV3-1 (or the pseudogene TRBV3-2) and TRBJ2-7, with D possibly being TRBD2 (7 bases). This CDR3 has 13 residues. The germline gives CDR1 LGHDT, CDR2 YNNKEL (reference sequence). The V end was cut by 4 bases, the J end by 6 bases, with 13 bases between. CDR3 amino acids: CASSPVGGPEQYF. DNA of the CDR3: TGTGCCAGCAGCCCCGTCGGGGGGCCCGAGCAGTACTTC.

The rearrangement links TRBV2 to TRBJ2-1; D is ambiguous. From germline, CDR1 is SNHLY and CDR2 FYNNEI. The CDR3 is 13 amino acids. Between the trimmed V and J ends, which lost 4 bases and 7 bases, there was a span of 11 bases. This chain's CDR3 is CASSALGYNEQFF. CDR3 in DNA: TGTGCCAGCAGTGCTTTGGGCTATAATGAGCAGTTCTTC. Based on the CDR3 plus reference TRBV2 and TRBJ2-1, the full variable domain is EPEVTQTPSHQVTQMGQEVILRCVPISNHLYFYWYRQILGQKVEFLVSFYNNEISEKSEIFDDQFSVERPDGSNFTLKIRSTKLEDSAMYFCASSALGYNEQFFGPGTRLTVL.

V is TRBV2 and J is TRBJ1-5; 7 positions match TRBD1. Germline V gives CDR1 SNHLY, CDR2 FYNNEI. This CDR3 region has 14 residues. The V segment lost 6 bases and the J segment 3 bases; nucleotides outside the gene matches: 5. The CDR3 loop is CASRKGTANQPQHF. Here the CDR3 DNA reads TGTGCCAGCAGGAAAGGGACAGCCAATCAGCCCCAGCATTTT.

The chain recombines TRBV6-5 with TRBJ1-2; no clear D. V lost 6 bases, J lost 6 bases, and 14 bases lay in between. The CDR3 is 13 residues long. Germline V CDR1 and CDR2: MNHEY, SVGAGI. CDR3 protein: CASSRAPRHGYTF. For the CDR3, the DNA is TGTGCCAGCAGCCGTGCCCCGCGGCATGGCTACACCTTC.

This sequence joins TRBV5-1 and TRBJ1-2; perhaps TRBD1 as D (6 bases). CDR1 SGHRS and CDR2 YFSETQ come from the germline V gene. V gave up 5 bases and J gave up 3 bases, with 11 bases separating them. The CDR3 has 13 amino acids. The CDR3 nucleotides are TGCGCCAGCAGTGAGGGGGAACACTATGGCTACACCTTC. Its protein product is CASSEGEHYGYTF.

The CDR3 region is CASRRVEGPEPEAFF. CDR3 nucleotide sequence: TGCGCCAGCCGGAGGGTGGAGGGGCCGGAGCCTGAAGCTTTCTTT. The genes are TRBV10-2 and TRBJ1-1, with a possible D match to TRBD1 (5 bases). V lost 8 bases, J lost 6 bases, and 22 bases lay in between. CDR3 length: 15 amino acids. CDR1 is WSHSY and CDR2 is SAAADI in the germline V gene.

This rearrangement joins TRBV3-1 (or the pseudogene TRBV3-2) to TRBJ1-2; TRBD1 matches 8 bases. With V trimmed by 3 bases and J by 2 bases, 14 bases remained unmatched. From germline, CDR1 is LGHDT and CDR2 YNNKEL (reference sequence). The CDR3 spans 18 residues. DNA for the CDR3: TGTGCCAGCAGCCACCCCCCCGCAGGGGGCGGTAGCAACTATGGCTACACCTTC. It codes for CASSHPPAGGGSNYGYTF.

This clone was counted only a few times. The CDR3 protein is CASDAGSNFYEQYF. The CDR3 nucleotides read TGTGCCAGCGATGCCGGGTCTAACTTCTACGAGCAGTACTTC. The rearrangement links TRBV6-6 to TRBJ2-7; D remains unclear. This CDR3 comprises 14 residues. V lost 8 bases and J 3 bases, leaving 17 bases between the germline ends. In germline, CDR1 is MNHNY, CDR2 SVGAGI (reference sequence).